One and the same sample provided the 9 T cell receptor beta chains below, sequenced in a study of shared T cell receptors in the human thymus. Sequencing used immunoSEQ multiplex PCR; TCRdb keeps in-frame clones, though not all of them. The table has 500,000 to 550,000 clones, 70% to 80% seen once. In addition, the sample was reused for a study of human thymus T cells.

Source material: thymocytes. Receptors originate from a boy younger than two with a congenital heart defect.

The genes are TRBV7-9 and TRBJ2-5; 8 nucleotides align to TRBD1. V shed 4 bases and J 1 base; nucleotides not matched to a gene: 11. The CDR3 runs 17 residues. Germline loops: CDR1 SEHNR, CDR2 FQNEAQ (reference sequence). CDR3 protein: CASSSSGQGWSQETQYF. DNA for the CDR3: TGTGCCAGCAGCTCATCTGGACAGGGATGGAGCCAAGAGACCCAGTACTTC.

The V call is TRBV19, the J call TRBJ1-2; no clear D gene. V lost 2 bases and J 6 bases, leaving 22 bases between the germline ends. Germline CDR1 reads LNHDA; CDR2 reads SQIVND (reference sequence). CDR3 length: 17 amino acids. The CDR3 DNA follows: TGTGCCAGTAGTATAAAGAACAGCCCTCAGCATCCCCATGGCTACACCTTC. This translates into CASSIKNSPQHPHGYTF.

The chain has TRBV29-1 and TRBJ1-1; 8 bases agree with TRBD1. Per the germline V gene, CDR1 is SQVTM and CDR2 is ANQGSEA. The CDR3 covers 16 residues. The trim removed 7 bases at V and 0 bases at J, leaving 13 bases unmatched. The CDR3 sequence: CSEDIRTGPLNTEAFF. As DNA, the CDR3 is TGCAGCGAAGATATAAGGACAGGGCCTTTGAACACTGAAGCTTTCTTT.

This clone has only a few counts. The V gene is TRBV5-8, the J gene TRBJ1-6; 9 nucleotides align to TRBD1. The CDR3 is made up of 18 amino acids. Germline V CDR1 and CDR2: SGHTS, YDEGEE. V lost 1 base, J lost 1 base, and 6 bases stayed unmatched. CDR3 sequence (DNA): TGTGCCAGCAGCTTGAGGACAGGGGATGTATCCTATAATTCACCCCTCCACTTT. Protein: CASSLRTGDVSYNSPLHF.

The gene calls are TRBV29-1 and TRBJ1-1, with 9 bases lining up with TRBD1. The CDR3 has 14 residues. Germline CDR1 reads SQVTM; CDR2 reads ANQGSEA. The V and J ends lost 8 bases and 7 bases, in that order; junction bases with no gene match: 14. The CDR3 sequence: CSPDRDRALGEAFF. The CDR3 DNA reads TGCAGCCCAGACCGGGACAGGGCGCTGGGTGAAGCTTTCTTT.

J is TRBJ2-6 and V is TRBV10-3, with 12 nucleotides matching TRBD2. Germline V lookup: CDR1 ENHRY, CDR2 SYGVKD. The ends lost 6 bases at V and 4 bases at J; junction bases unmatched: 13. The length of the CDR3 is 19 residues. The CDR3 sequence is CAISANLAGGPVGANVLTF. Here the CDR3 DNA reads TGTGCCATCAGCGCCAACCTAGCGGGAGGGCCTGTCGGGGCCAACGTCCTGACTTTC.

This sequence joins TRBV7-8 and TRBJ2-1; 13 nucleotides line up with TRBD2. V was pared by 2 bases and J by 7 bases, with 8 bases of the junction left unmatched. Germline CDR1 SGHVS, CDR2 FQNEAQ. The CDR3 sequence is 17 residues long. The CDR3, as DNA: TGTGCCAGCAGCTTATCTCGGACTAGCGGGAGTTGTAATGAGCAGTTCTTC. It encodes CASSLSRTSGSCNEQFF.

The V gene is TRBV28, the J gene TRBJ1-6, with 9 nucleotides matching TRBD1. The CDR3 extends over 17 amino acids. The germline gives CDR1 MDHEN, CDR2 SYDVKM. With V trimmed by 0 bases and J by 10 bases, 10 bases remained unmatched. CDR3 nucleotides: TGTGCCAGCAGTTTATGGGGGCGGGGGACAGGGCACTCACCCCTCCACTTT. It codes for CASSLWGRGTGHSPLHF.

This chain uses TRBV5-1 with TRBJ2-1; D is unclear. Germline assignment: CDR1 SGHRS and CDR2 YFSETQ. The CDR3 has 13 amino acids. V lost 5 bases, J lost 5 bases, and 11 bases lay in between. DNA of the CDR3: TGCGCCAGCAGACCGGCAGGCCACAATGAGCAGTTCTTC. Protein sequence: CASRPAGHNEQFF. The full variable domain, its missing parts supplied by reference TRBV5-1 and TRBJ2-1, is KAGVTQTPRYLIKTRGQQVTLSCSPISGHRSVSWYQQTPGQGLQFLFEYFSETQRNKGNFPGRFSGRQFSNSRSEMNVSTLELGDSALYLCASRPAGHNEQFFGPGTRLTVL.